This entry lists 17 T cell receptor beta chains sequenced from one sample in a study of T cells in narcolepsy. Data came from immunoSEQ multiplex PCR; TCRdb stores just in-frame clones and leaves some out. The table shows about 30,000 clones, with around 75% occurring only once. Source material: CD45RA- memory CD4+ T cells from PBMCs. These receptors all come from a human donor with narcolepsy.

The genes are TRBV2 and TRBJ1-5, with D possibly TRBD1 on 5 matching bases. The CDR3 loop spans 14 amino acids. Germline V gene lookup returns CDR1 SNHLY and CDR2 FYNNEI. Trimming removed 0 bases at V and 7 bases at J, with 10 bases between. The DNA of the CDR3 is TGTGCCAGCAGTGAAGCAAGGGGAAGCCAGCCCCAGCATTTT. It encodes CASSEARGSQPQHF. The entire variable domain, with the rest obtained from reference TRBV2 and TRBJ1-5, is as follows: EPEVTQTPSHQVTQMGQEVILRCVPISNHLYFYWYRQILGQKVEFLVSFYNNEISEKSEIFDDQFSVERPDGSNFTLKIRSTKLEDSAMYFCASSEARGSQPQHFGDGTRLSIL.

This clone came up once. The CDR3, as DNA: TGTGCCAGCAGCTTAGCGACTACAGGGTACGAGACCCAGTACTTC. Its protein is CASSLATTGYETQYF. V is TRBV7-2 and J is TRBJ2-5; possible D gene TRBD1, 6 bases. CDR3 length: 15 residues. Germline lookup yields CDR1 SGHTA and CDR2 FQGNSA. V was pared by 0 bases and J by 5 bases, with 13 bases between.

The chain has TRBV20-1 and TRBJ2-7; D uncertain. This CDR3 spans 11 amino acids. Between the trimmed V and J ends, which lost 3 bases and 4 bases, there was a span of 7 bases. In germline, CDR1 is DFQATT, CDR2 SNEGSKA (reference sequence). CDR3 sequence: CSARGGYEQYF. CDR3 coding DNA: TGCAGTGCTAGGGGCGGATACGAGCAGTACTTC.

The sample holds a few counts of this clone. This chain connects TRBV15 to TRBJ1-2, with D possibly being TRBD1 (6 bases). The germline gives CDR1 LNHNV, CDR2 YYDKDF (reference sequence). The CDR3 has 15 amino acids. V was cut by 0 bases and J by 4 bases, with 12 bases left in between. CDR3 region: CATSRDRGAGYGYTF. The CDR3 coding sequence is TGTGCCACCAGCAGAGACCGGGGGGCCGGCTATGGCTACACCTTC.

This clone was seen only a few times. The CDR3 nucleotides are TGTGCCAGCAGTGAAGGTCCTCGGGAGGGCACTGAAGCTTTCTTT. This encodes CASSEGPREGTEAFF. This chain links TRBV2 with TRBJ1-1; D remains unclear. The V gene lost 1 base and the J gene lost 4 bases, with 13 bases spanning the gap. The CDR3 extends over 15 amino acids. Germline CDR1 is SNHLY and CDR2 is FYNNEI.

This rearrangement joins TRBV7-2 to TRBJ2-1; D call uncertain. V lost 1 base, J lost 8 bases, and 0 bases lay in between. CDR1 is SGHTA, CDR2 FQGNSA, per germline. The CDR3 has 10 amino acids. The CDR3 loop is CASSLDEQFF. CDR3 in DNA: TGTGCCAGCAGCTTAGATGAGCAGTTCTTC.

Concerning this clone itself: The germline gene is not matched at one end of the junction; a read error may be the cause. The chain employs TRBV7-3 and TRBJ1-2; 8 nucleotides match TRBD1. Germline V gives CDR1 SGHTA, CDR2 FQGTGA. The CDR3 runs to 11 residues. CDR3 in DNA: TGTGCCAGCAGCTCACGGGACAGGATAAACTTC. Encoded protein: CASSSRDRINF.

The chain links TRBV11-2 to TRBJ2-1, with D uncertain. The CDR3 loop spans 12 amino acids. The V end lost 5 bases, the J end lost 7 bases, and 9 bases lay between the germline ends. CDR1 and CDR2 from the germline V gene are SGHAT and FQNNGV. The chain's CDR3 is CASSRSRNEQFF. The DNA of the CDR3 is TGTGCCAGCAGCCGCTCTAGAAATGAGCAGTTCTTC.

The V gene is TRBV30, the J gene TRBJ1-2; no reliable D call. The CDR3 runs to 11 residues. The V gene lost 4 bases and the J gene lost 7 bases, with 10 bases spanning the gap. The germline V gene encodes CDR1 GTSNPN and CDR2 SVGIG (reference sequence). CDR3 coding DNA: TGTGCCTGGAATCTCGGGGTTGGCTACACCTTC. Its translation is CAWNLGVGYTF.

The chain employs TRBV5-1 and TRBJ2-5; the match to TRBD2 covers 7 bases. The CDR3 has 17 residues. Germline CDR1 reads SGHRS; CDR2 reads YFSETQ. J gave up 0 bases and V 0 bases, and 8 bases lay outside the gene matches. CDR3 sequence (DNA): TGCGCCAGCAGCTTGGCCCTGGCTAGCGGCCACCAAGAGACCCAGTACTTC. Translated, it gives CASSLALASGHQETQYF. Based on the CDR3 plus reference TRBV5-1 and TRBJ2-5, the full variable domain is KAGVTQTPRYLIKTRGQQVTLSCSPISGHRSVSWYQQTPGQGLQFLFEYFSETQRNKGNFPGRFSGRQFSNSRSEMNVSTLELGDSALYLCASSLALASGHQETQYFGPGTRLLVL.

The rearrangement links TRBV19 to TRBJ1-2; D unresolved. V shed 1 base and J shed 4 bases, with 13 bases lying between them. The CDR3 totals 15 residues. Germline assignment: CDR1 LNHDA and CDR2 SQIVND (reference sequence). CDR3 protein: CASSIVGRRTYGYTF. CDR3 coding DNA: TGTGCCAGTAGTATAGTTGGCCGCAGGACCTATGGCTACACCTTC. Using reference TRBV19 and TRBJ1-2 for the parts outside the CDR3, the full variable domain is DGGITQSPKYLFRKEGQNVTLSCEQNLNHDAMYWYRQDPGQGLRLIYYSQIVNDFQKGDIAEGYSVSREKKESFPLTVTSAQKNPTAFYLCASSIVGRRTYGYTFGSGTRLTVV.

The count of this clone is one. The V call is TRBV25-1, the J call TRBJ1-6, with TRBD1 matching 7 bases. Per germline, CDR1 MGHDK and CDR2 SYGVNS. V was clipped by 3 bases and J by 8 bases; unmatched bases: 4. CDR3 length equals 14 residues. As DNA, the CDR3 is TGTGCCAGCAGTGAGGGACAGAGACATTCACCCCTCCACTTT. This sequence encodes CASSEGQRHSPLHF.

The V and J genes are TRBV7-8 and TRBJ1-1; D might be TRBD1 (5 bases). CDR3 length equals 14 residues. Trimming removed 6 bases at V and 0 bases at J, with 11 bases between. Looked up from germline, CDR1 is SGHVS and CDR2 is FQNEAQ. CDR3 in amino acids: CASSRGAMNTEAFF. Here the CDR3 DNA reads TGTGCCAGCAGTAGGGGTGCAATGAACACTGAAGCTTTCTTT.

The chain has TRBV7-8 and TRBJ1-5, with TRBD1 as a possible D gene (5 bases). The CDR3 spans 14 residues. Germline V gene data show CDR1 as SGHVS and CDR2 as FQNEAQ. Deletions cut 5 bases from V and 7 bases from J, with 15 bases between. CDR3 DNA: TGTGCCAGCAGCCTGGGGACCTCTGGGCAGCCCCAGCATTTT. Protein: CASSLGTSGQPQHF. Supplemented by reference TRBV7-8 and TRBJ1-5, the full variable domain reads GAGVSQSPRYKVAKRGQDVALRCDPISGHVSLFWYQQALGQGPEFLTYFQNEAQLDKSGLPSDRFFAERPEGSVSTLKIQRTQQEDSAVYLCASSLGTSGQPQHFGDGTRLSIL.

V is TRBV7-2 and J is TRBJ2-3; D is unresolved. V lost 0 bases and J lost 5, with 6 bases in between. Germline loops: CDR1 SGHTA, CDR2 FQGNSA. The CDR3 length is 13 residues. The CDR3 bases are TGTGCCAGCAGCTTAGCGCTACAAGATACGCAGTATTTT. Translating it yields CASSLALQDTQYF.

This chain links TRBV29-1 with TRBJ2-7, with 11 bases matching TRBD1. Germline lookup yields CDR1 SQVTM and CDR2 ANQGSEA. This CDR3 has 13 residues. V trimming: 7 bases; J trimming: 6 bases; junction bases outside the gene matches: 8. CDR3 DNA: TGCAGCGCCGGGACAGGGGGTTTACGCGAGCAGTACTTC. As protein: CSAGTGGLREQYF.

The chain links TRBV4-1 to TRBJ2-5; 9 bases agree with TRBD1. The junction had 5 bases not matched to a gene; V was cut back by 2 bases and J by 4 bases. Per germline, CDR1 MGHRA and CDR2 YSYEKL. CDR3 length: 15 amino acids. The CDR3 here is CASSQTGGIRETQYF. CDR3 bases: TGCGCCAGCAGCCAAACAGGGGGCATAAGAGAGACCCAGTACTTC.